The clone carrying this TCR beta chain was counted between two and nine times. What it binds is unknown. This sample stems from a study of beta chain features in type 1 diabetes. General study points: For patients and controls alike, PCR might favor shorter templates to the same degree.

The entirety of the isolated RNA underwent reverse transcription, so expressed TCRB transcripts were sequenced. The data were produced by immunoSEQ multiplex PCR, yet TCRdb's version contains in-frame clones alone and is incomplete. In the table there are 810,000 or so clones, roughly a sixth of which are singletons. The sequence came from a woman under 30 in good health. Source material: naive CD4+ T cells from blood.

The chain's CDR3 is CASSQVIRSLRYNEQFF. The CDR3 DNA follows: TGTGCCAGCAGCCAAGTCATTAGGTCACTACGCTACAATGAGCAGTTCTTC. The chain recombines TRBV4-2 with TRBJ2-1, with D unclear. The V end was cut by 1 base, the J end by 3 bases, with 16 bases between. The V gene's germline CDR1 is LGHNA and CDR2 YNFKEQ. The CDR3 runs 17 residues.